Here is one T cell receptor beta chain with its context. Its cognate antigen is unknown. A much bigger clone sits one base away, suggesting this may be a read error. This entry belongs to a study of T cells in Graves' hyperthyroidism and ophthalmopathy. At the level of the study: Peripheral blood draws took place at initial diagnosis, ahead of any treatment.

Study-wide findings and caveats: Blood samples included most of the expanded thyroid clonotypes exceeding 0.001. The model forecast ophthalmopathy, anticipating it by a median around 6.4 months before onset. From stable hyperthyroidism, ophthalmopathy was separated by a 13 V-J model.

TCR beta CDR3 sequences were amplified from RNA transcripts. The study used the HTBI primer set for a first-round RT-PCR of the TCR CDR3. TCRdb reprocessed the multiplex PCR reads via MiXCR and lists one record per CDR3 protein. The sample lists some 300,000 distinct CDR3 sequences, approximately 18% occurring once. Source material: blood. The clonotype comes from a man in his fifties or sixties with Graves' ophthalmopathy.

The CDR3 sequence: CASSHETGTTNYGYTF. The CDR3 DNA reads TGTGCCAGCAGCCACGAAACAGGAACGACTAACTATGGCTACACCTTC. V gene TRBV3-1 combines with J gene TRBJ1-2; D is perhaps TRBD1 (5 bases). Germline-derived CDR1 and CDR2 are LGHDT and YNNKEL (reference sequence). Trimming cost V 3 bases and J 0 bases, with 14 bases left between them. CDR3 length: 16 amino acids.